This entry describes one T cell receptor beta chain. The CDR3 sequence is 13 residues long. Losses at the gene ends were 6 bases for V and 5 bases for J; bases not matched to a gene: 7. CDR1 and CDR2 from the germline V gene are DFQATT and SNEGSKA (reference sequence). TCRdb re-analysed the 5' RACE reads in MiXCR, keeping a single row per CDR3 protein. The sample has about 470,000 distinct CDR3 sequences, less than 25% seen once. These data are taken from a study of identical twins. These same records also appear under a second study, on T cells expressing NK-cell markers. That study reports: The authors sequenced eight donors, of whom seven were HCMV-seropositive and one was seronegative.

Material for sequencing was CD4+ T cells sorted from blood. The genes are TRBV20-1 and TRBJ2-3; 8 bases fit TRBD2. The TCR sequence derives from a woman aged 18-35 years in good health. The CDR3 coding sequence is TGCAGTGCCAGCGGGAGTTATCAAGATACGCAGTATTTT. This sequence encodes CSASGSYQDTQYF.